These 7 T cell receptor beta chains share one sample of origin, sequenced in a study of blood T cells in healthy people across ages. A second PCR of 7 to 11 cycles used a sample-barcoded 5' primer and a J-beta primer mix. TCRdb reprocessed the 5' RACE reads with MiXCR, giving one entry per CDR3 protein. The repertoire includes 1.2 million to 1.5 million distinct CDR3 sequences, roughly 59% of them detected once, and 6.7% sits in the top ten. The sequenced sample consisted of blood. The receptors derive from a man younger than 35 in good health.

The rearrangement links TRBV4-1 to TRBJ1-2; D may be TRBD1 (6 bases). Trimming removed 3 bases from V and 7 bases from J, with 15 bases in between. The CDR3 covers 14 residues. Looked up from germline, CDR1 is MGHRA and CDR2 is YSYEKL. In DNA, the CDR3 is TGCGCCAGCAGCCATGAACCAGGGGTTCCTGGCTACACCTTC. Translating gives CASSHEPGVPGYTF.

The chain recombines TRBV7-9 with TRBJ2-1; possible D gene TRBD1, 5 bases. CDR1 and CDR2 (germline): SEHNR, FQNEAQ (reference sequence). This CDR3 has 14 amino acids. Trimming removed 5 bases from V and 10 bases from J, with 18 bases in between. This CDR3 is CASSILPTVYEQFF. The CDR3 region has the DNA TGTGCCAGCAGCATTCTACCGACAGTCTACGAGCAGTTCTTC.

This clonotype has a handful of counts. The rearrangement uses TRBV20-1 and TRBJ2-7; perhaps D is TRBD1 or TRBD2 (5 bases each). Trimming took 5 bases from V and 7 from J, leaving 21 bases between them. This CDR3 region has 14 residues. The germline V gene has CDR1 DFQATT and CDR2 SNEGSKA (reference sequence). The CDR3 loop is CSASRDRARGEQYF. The CDR3 coding sequence is TGCAGTGCTTCCCGGGACCGCGCTCGGGGAGAGCAGTACTTC.

The chain employs TRBV7-9 and TRBJ1-6; no definite D call. Looked up from germline, CDR1 is SEHNR and CDR2 is FQNEAQ (reference sequence). V was clipped by 1 base and J by 10 bases, with 17 bases between them. The CDR3 loop spans 16 amino acids. The chain's CDR3 is CASSLEGSSIRSPLHF. Written as DNA, the CDR3 is TGTGCCAGCAGCTTAGAGGGCAGTAGCATCAGGTCACCCCTCCACTTT.

This clonotype was counted a few times. V is TRBV5-1 and J is TRBJ2-1, with 9 bases lining up with TRBD1. V shed 1 base and J 1 base; nucleotides not matched to a gene: 3. The germline V gene has CDR1 SGHRS and CDR2 YFSETQ. The CDR3 extends over 16 amino acids. The CDR3: CASSLLQGASYNEQFF. The CDR3 coding sequence is TGCGCCAGCAGCTTGTTACAGGGGGCTTCCTACAATGAGCAGTTCTTC.

The sample holds a few counts of this clonotype. This rearrangement joins TRBV7-2 to TRBJ2-4; D call uncertain. Germline CDR1 and CDR2: SGHTA and FQGNSA. This CDR3 spans 15 amino acids. The ends were cut back, 1 base at V and 7 bases at J, with 14 bases in the middle. The CDR3 DNA follows: TGTGCCAGCAGCTTAGGGAAACCTCGTCCGAACATTCAGTACTTC. This codes for CASSLGKPRPNIQYF.

This clonotype was seen a handful of times. The genes are TRBV29-1 and TRBJ2-1; D gene uncertain. V dropped 3 bases and J dropped 6 bases, with 12 bases sitting between them. The CDR3 spans 13 residues. Per germline, CDR1 SQVTM and CDR2 ANQGSEA. The CDR3 DNA reads TGCAGCGTTGATTATGGTGGTTCCAATGAGCAGTTCTTC. The encoded protein is CSVDYGGSNEQFF.